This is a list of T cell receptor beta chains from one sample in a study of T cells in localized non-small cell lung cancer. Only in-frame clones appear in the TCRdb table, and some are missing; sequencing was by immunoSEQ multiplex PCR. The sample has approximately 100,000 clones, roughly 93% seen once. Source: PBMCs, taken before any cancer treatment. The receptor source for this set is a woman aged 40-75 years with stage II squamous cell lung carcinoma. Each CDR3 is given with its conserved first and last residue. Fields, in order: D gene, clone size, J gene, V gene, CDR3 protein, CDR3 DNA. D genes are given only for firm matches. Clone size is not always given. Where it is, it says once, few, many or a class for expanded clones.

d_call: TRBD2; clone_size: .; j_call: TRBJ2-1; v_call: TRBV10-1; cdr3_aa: CARNQAGVAPNEQFF; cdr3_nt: TGCGCCAGAAACCAAGCGGGAGTGGCACCCAATGAGCAGTTCTTC
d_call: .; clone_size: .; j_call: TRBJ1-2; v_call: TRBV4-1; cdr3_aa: CASSHPRGGIGYTF; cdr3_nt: TGCGCCAGCAGCCACCCTAGGGGCGGAATTGGCTACACCTTC
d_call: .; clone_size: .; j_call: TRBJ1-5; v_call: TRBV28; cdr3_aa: CASSQAGPLGQPQHF; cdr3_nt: TGTGCCAGCAGTCAAGCAGGACCCCTGGGTCAGCCCCAGCATTTT
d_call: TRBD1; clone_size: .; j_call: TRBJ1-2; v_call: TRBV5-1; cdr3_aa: CASSSQTGQGRGKGYTF; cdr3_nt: TGCGCCAGCAGCTCCCAAACGGGACAGGGGCGGGGTAAAGGCTACACCTTC
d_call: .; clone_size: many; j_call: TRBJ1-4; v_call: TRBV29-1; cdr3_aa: CSVLAGGEKLFF; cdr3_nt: TGCAGCGTTCTGGCCGGGGGAGAAAAACTGTTTTTT
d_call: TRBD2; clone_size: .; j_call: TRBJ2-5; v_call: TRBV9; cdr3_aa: CASSDSPASGRGETQYF; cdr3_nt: TGTGCCAGCAGCGATAGCCCGGCTAGCGGGAGGGGAGAGACCCAGTACTTC
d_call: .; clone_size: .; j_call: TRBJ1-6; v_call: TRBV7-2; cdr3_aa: CASSLGSNNSPLHF; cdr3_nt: TGTGCCAGCAGCTTAGGCAGTAATAATTCACCCCTCCACTTT
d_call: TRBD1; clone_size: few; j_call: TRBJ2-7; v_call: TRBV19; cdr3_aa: CASSSPGTGVRHEQYF; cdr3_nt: TGTGCCAGTAGTTCACCCGGGACAGGGGTTCGACACGAGCAGTACTTC
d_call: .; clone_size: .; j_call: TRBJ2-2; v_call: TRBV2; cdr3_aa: CASSRYTGELFF; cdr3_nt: TGTGCCAGCAGTAGGTACACCGGGGAGCTGTTTTTT
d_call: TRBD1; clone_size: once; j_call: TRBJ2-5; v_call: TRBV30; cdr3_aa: CAWSPDRGMVETQYF; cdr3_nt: TGTGCCTGGAGTCCGGACAGGGGAATGGTTGAGACCCAGTACTTC
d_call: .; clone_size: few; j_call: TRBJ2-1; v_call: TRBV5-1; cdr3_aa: CASSLLQNNEQFF; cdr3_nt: TGCGCCAGCAGCTTGTTACAGAACAATGAGCAGTTCTTC
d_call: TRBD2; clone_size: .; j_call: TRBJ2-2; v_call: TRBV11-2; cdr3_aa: CASITSGPNTGELFF; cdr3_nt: TGTGCCAGCATAACTAGCGGTCCCAACACCGGGGAGCTGTTTTTT
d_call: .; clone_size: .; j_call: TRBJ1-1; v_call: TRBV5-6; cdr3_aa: CASRPARVRNTEAFF; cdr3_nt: TGTGCCAGCCGACCGGCCAGGGTAAGGAACACTGAAGCTTTCTTT
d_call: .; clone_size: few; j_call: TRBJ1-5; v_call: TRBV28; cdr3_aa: CASSLRKQVQDQPQHF; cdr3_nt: TGTGCCAGCAGTTTGAGGAAACAGGTGCAGGACCAGCCCCAGCATTTT
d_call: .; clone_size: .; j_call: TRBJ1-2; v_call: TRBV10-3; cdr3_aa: CAISNRTGKDGYTF; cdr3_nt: TGTGCCATCAGTAACCGGACCGGGAAGGATGGCTACACCTTC
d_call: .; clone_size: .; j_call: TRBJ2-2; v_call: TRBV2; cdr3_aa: CASRREGVYAGELFF; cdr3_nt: TGTGCCAGCAGGAGGGAGGGGGTCTACGCCGGGGAGCTGTTTTTT
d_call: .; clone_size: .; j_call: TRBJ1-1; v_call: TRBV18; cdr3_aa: CASSLSRNTEAFF; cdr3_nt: TGTGCCAGCTCACTTTCACGAAACACTGAAGCTTTCTTT
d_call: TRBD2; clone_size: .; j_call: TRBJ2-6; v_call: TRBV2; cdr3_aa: CASRRETGANVLTF; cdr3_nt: TGTGCCAGCAGGCGGGAGACTGGGGCCAACGTCCTGACTTTC
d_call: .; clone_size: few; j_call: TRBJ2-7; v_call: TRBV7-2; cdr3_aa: CASSSARGVDEQYF; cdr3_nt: TGTGCCAGCAGTTCCGCCCGGGGTGTAGACGAGCAGTACTTC
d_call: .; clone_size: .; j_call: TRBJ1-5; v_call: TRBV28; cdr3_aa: CASSFGGGRQPQHF; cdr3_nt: TGTGCCAGCAGTTTTGGGGGTGGGCGGCAGCCCCAGCATTTT
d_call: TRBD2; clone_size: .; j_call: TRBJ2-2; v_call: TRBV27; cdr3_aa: CASSPGLGGRSKAGELFF; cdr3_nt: TGTGCCAGCAGCCCAGGACTGGGCGGGAGGAGTAAGGCCGGGGAGCTGTTTTTT
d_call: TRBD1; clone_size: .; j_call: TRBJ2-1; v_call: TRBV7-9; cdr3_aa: CASSYGDRSYNEQFF; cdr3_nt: TGTGCCAGCAGCTATGGGGACAGAAGTTACAATGAGCAGTTCTTC
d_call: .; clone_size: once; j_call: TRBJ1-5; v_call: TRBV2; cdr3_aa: CASTLFSNQPQHF; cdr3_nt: TGTGCCAGCACCCTCTTCAGCAATCAGCCCCAGCATTTT
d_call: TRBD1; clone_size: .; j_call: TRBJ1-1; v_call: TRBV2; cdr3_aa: CASSSDRVSLNTEAFF; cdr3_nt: TGTGCCAGCAGTTCCGACAGGGTTTCTTTGAACACTGAAGCTTTCTTT
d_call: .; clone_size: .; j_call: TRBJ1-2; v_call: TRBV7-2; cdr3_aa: CASSPWGSYGYTF; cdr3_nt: TGTGCCAGCAGCCCGTGGGGTAGCTATGGCTACACCTTC
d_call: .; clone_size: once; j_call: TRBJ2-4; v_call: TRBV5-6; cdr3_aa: CASSSTGPTSAIQYF; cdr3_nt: TGTGCCAGCAGCTCGACCGGGCCAACTTCTGCCATTCAGTACTTC
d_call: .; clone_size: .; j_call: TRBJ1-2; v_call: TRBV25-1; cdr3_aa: CASSESLAGASGYTF; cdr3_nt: TGTGCCAGCAGTGAATCCCTAGCGGGGGCGAGTGGCTACACCTTC
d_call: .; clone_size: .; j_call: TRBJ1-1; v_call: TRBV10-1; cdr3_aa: CASSESSTGPMNTEAFF; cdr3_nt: TGCGCCAGCAGTGAAAGTTCGACGGGCCCAATGAACACTGAAGCTTTCTTT
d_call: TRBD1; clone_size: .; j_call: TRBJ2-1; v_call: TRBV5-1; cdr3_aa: CASSLRTGVGTNEQFF; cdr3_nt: TGCGCCAGCAGCTTGCGAACAGGGGTGGGGACAAATGAGCAGTTCTTC
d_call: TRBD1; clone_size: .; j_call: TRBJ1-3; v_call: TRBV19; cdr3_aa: CASSMTGSGNTIYF; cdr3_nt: TGTGCCAGTAGTATGACAGGGTCTGGAAACACCATATATTTT
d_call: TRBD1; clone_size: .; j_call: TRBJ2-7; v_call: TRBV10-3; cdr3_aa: CAISPTGDEQYF; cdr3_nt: TGTGCCATCAGCCCTACAGGGGACGAGCAGTACTTC
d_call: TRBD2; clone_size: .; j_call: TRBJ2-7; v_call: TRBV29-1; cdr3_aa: CSVELGRGEQYF; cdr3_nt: TGCAGCGTTGAACTCGGGAGGGGCGAGCAGTACTTC
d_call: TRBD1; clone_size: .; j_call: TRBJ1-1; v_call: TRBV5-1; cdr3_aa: CASRKAGGGTEAFF; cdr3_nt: TGCGCCAGCAGAAAGGCAGGGGGCGGGACTGAAGCTTTCTTT
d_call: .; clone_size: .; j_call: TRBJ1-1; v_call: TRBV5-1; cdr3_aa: CASSRDGTEAFF; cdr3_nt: TGCGCCAGCAGCCGGGACGGTACTGAAGCTTTCTTT
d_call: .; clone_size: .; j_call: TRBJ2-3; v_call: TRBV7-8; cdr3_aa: CASSLWTQNTDTQYF; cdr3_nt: TGTGCCAGCAGCTTGTGGACGCAAAACACAGATACGCAGTATTTT
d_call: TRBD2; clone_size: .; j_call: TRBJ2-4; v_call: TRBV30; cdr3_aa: CAWSEGTSGTKNIQYF; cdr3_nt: TGTGCCTGGAGTGAAGGGACTAGCGGGACTAAAAACATTCAGTACTTC
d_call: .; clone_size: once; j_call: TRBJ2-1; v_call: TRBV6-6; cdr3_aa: CASSLTLSAQFF; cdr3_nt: TGTGCCAGCAGCCTGACCTTATCGGCGCAGTTCTTC
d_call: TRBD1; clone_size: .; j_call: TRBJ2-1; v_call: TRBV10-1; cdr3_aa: CASRPGQGTDEQFF; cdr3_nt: TGCGCCAGCAGACCCGGACAGGGGACGGATGAGCAGTTCTTC
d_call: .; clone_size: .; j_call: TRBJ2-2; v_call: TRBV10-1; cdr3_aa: CASSDSGQSTGELFF; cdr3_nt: TGCGCCAGCAGTGACTCTGGACAGTCCACCGGGGAGCTGTTTTTT
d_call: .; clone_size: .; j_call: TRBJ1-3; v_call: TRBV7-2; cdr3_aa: CASSLDRLSSGNTIYF; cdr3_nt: TGTGCCAGCAGCTTAGACAGGCTTAGCTCTGGAAACACCATATATTTT
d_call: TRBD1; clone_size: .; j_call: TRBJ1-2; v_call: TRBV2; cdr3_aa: CASSPVWTGGGRGYTF; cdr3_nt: TGTGCCAGCAGTCCTGTTTGGACAGGGGGCGGTCGTGGCTACACCTTC
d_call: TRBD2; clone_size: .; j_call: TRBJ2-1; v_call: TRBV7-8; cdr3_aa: CASSLGGIAREEDNEQFF; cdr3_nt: TGTGCCAGCAGCTTAGGAGGCATAGCGCGGGAGGAGGACAATGAGCAGTTCTTC
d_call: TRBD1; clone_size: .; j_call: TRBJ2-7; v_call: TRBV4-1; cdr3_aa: CASSSPSKGQSSYEQYF; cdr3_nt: TGCGCCAGCAGCTCGCCCTCTAAGGGACAGTCCTCCTACGAGCAGTACTTC
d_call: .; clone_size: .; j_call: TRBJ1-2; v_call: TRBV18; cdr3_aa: CASSPQGLDGYYGYTF; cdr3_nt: TGTGCCAGCTCACCCCAGGGGTTGGACGGCTACTATGGCTACACCTTC
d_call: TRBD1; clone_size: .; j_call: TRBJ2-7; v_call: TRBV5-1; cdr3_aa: CASSPRQGEYEQYF; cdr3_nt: TGCGCCAGCAGCCCGCGACAGGGGGAATACGAGCAGTACTTC
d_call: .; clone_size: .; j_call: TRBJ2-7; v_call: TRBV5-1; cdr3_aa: CASSRPGPGWEQYF; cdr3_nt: TGCGCCAGCAGCAGACCGGGCCCGGGATGGGAGCAGTACTTC
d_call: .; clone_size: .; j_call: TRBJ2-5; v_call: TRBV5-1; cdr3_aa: CASSFGSHQETQYF; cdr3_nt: TGCGCCAGCAGCTTTGGCAGCCACCAAGAGACCCAGTACTTC
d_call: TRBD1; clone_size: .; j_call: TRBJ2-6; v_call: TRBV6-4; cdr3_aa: CASSALTGSGANVLTF; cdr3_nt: TGTGCCAGCAGTGCCCTGACAGGGTCCGGGGCCAACGTCCTGACTTTC
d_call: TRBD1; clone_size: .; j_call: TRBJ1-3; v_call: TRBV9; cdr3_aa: CASSTFYRGRNTIYF; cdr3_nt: TGTGCCAGCAGCACCTTTTACAGGGGGAGAAACACCATATATTTT
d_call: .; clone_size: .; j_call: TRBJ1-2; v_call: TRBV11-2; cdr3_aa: CASSSGRRGYGYTF; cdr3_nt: TGTGCCAGCAGCTCAGGACGCCGCGGCTATGGCTACACCTTC
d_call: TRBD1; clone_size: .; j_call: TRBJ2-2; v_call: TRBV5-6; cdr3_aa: CASSRGTATLTGELFF; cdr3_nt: TGTGCCAGCAGCCGAGGGACAGCTACTCTTACCGGGGAGCTGTTTTTT
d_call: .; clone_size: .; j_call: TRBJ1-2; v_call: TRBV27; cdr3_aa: CASKVAARDGYTF; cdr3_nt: TGTGCCAGCAAAGTCGCGGCGCGCGATGGCTACACCTTC
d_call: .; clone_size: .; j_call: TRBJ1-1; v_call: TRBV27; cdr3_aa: CASSLGPEAFF; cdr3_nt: TGTGCCAGCAGTTTGGGACCCGAAGCTTTCTTT
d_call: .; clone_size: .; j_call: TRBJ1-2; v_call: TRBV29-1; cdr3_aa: CSVELGAGGYTF; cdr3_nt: TGCAGCGTTGAACTGGGGGCCGGTGGCTACACCTTC
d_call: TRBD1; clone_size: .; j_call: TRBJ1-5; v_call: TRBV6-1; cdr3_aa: CAVQGRSDQPQHF; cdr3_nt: TGTGCCGTACAGGGGCGCAGCGATCAGCCCCAGCATTTT
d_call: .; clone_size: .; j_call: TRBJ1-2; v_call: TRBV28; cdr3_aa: CASTLPGYRNYGYTF; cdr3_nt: TGTGCCAGCACCCTCCCAGGGTACAGAAACTATGGCTACACCTTC
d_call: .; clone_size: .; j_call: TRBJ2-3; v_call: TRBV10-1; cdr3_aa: CASSESGGPDTQYF; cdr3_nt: TGCGCCAGCAGTGAGTCGGGGGGCCCGGATACGCAGTATTTT
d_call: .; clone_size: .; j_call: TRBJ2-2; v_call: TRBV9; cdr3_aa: CASSVVPGGRSSNTGELFF; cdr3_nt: TGTGCCAGCAGCGTAGTGCCGGGTGGGAGGAGTTCGAACACCGGGGAGCTGTTTTTT